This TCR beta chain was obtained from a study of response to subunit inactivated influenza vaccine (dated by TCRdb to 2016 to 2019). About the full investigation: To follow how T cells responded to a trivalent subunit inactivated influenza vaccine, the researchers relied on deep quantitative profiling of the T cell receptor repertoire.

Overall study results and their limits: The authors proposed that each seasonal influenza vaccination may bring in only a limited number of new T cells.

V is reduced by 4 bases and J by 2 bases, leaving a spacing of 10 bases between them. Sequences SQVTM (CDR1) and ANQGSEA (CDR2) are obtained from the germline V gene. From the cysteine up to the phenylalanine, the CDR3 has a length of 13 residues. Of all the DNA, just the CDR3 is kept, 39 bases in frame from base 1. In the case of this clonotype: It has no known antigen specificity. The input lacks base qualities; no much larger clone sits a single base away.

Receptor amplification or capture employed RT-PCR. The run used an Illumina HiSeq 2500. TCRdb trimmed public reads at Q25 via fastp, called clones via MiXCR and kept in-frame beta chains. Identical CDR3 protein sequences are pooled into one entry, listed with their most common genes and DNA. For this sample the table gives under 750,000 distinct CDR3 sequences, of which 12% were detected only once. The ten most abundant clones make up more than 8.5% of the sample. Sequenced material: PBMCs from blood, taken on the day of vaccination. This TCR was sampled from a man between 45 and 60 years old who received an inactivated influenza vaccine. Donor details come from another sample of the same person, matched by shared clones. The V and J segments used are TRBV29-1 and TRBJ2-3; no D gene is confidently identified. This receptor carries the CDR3 CSVVGRLTDTQYF. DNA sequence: TGCAGCGTTGTAGGCAGGCTCACAGATACGCAGTATTTT.